This T cell receptor beta chain was sequenced for a study of graft-versus-host responses after intestinal transplantation. Study background: Each transplant was multivisceral, liver-intestinal, or isolated intestinal. Induction using anti-thymocyte globulin, followed by tacrolimus and steroids for two to three years, was given to all recipients.

Assay: immunoSEQ multiplex PCR; the TCRdb copy retains only in-frame clones and omits some. Among 15,000 to 20,000 clones listed, around 72% were seen once. Processing of graft tissue released intraepithelial and lamina propria lymphocytes. On this clone itself: The antigen remains unidentified.

The CDR3 runs to 12 residues. Germline V CDR1 and CDR2: SGHTS, YDEGEE. The V and J ends lost 5 bases and 10 bases, in that order; junction bases with no gene match: 4. Findings and limits, study-wide: GvH clones were found in recipient marrow; some appeared first in ileum or blood. Individuals carrying graft-donor T cell macrochimerism showed high graft-versus-host to host-versus-graft clonal ratios in allografts.

J is TRBJ2-1 and V is TRBV5-8; 9 positions match TRBD2. Sequencing was performed on ileum tissue, taken approximately 3 weeks after intestinal transplant. The receptor was isolated from a human patient who received an intestinal transplant, so some T cells may come from the graft donor. The CDR3 DNA reads TGTGCCAGCAGGGGACTAGCAGGGGAGCAGTTCTTC. Translating it yields CASRGLAGEQFF. Combining the CDR3 with reference TRBV5-8 and TRBJ2-1 gives the whole variable domain EAGVTQSPTHLIKTRGQQATLRCSPISGHTSVYWYQQALGLGLQFLLWYDEGEERNRGNFPPRFSGRQFPNYSSELNVNALELEDSALYLCASRGLAGEQFFGPGTRLTVL.